The next 31 T cell receptor beta chains were all read from a single sample in a study of shared clonotypes between healthy human individuals. Sequencing was performed with immunoSEQ multiplex PCR; in TCRdb, only in-frame clones are kept and a portion is missing. The top ten clones hold roughly 1.2% of a sample with over a million clones, roughly 96% of them seen once. Sequencing input: naive CD4+ T cells sorted from blood. Indicated subset: CD45RA+ positively selected. Source of these receptors: a man aged 25-45 years in good health.

This chain links TRBV4-3 with TRBJ2-7, with a possible D match to TRBD2 (6 bases). Germline V lookup: CDR1 LGHNA, CDR2 YSLEER. This CDR3 is built from 16 residues. Trimming removed 1 base at V and 4 bases at J, with 17 bases between. CDR3: CASSQGTSGLPYEQYF. In DNA, the CDR3 is TGCGCCAGCAGCCAAGGAACCAGCGGGCTACCTTACGAGCAGTACTTC.

The chain recombines TRBV5-4 with TRBJ2-3, with a weak D call TRBD2 (5 bases). Trimming removed 2 bases at V and 3 bases at J, with 16 bases between. Germline V lookup: CDR1 SGHNT, CDR2 YYREEE (reference sequence). The CDR3 is 16 residues long. CDR3 coding DNA: TGTGCCAGCAGCTTAGGGAGACCCGGAGAGACAGATACGCAGTATTTT. This codes for CASSLGRPGETDTQYF. The variable domain in full, with the rest retrieved from reference TRBV5-4 and TRBJ2-3, is ETGVTQSPTHLIKTRGQQVTLRCSSQSGHNTVSWYQQALGQGPQFIFQYYREEENGRGNFPPRFSGLQFPNYSSELNVNALELDDSALYLCASSLGRPGETDTQYFGPGTRLTVL.

The V and J genes are TRBV7-2 and TRBJ1-3, with 7 nucleotides matching TRBD1. CDR1 and CDR2 from the germline V gene are SGHTA and FQGNSA. The V segment lost 7 bases and the J segment 0 bases; nucleotides outside the gene matches: 6. The CDR3 consists of 15 residues. The CDR3 loop is CASTAQGSSGNTIYF. The CDR3 bases are TGTGCCAGCACCGCACAGGGGTCCTCTGGAAACACCATATATTTT.

The chain recombines TRBV2 with TRBJ2-5, with TRBD1 as a possible D gene (7 bases). The V gene lost 6 bases and the J gene lost 3 bases, with 17 bases spanning the gap. Germline V gene data show CDR1 as SNHLY and CDR2 as FYNNEI. The CDR3 loop spans 15 amino acids. CDR3 sequence: CASRGGTAAEETQYF. CDR3 bases: TGTGCCAGCAGAGGCGGGACAGCCGCGGAAGAGACCCAGTACTTC.

This clone appeared a single time. The chain combines TRBV6-1 with TRBJ2-2, with 7 bases identical to TRBD1. Germline CDR1 reads MNHNS; CDR2 reads SASEGT. This CDR3 is 15 amino acids long. V shed 5 bases and J 2 bases; nucleotides not matched to a gene: 5. CDR3 sequence: CASSSRDRNTGELFF. The CDR3 nucleotides are TGTGCCAGCAGTAGTAGGGACAGAAACACCGGGGAGCTGTTTTTT.

In the case of this clone: Other nucleotide sequences from this sample produce the same CDR3. CDR3 in DNA: TGTGCCAGCAGCTTAGAAGGAGGGCCGACAGATACGCAGTATTTT. It specifies CASSLEGGPTDTQYF. V gene TRBV13 combines with J gene TRBJ2-3; a possible D gene is TRBD2 (6 bases). The germline V gene encodes CDR1 PRHDT and CDR2 FYEKMQ (reference sequence). The CDR3 contains 15 residues. Trimming removed 1 base at V and 3 bases at J, with 11 bases between.

The chain has TRBV5-1 and TRBJ2-1; 8 bases agree with TRBD2. Germline CDR1 and CDR2: SGHRS and YFSETQ. The CDR3 length is 15 residues. V trimming: 6 bases; J trimming: 5 bases; junction bases outside the gene matches: 10. The CDR3 reads CASNSVAGKNNEQFF. The CDR3 region has the DNA TGCGCCAGCAACTCAGTAGCGGGGAAAAACAATGAGCAGTTCTTC.

The chain couples TRBV7-9 to TRBJ2-3; D is ambiguous. Looked up from germline, CDR1 is SEHNR and CDR2 is FQNEAQ (reference sequence). Trimming removed 2 bases from V and 2 bases from J, with 5 bases in between. The CDR3 length is 13 residues. The DNA for the CDR3 is TGTGCCAGCAGCTTACCGGTCACAGATACGCAGTATTTT. Amino acid sequence: CASSLPVTDTQYF.

This clone appeared once. The chain combines TRBV7-2 with TRBJ1-1, with D tentatively TRBD1 (6 bases). V was pared by 5 bases and J by 4 bases, with 11 bases between. CDR1 is SGHTA, CDR2 FQGNSA, per germline. The CDR3 has 13 amino acids. The CDR3 DNA follows: TGTGCCAGCAGCACTTTCAGGGGCACTGAAGCTTTCTTT. Its protein product is CASSTFRGTEAFF. Full variable domain (outside the CDR3, taken from reference TRBV7-2 and TRBJ1-1): GAGVSQSPSNKVTEKGKDVELRCDPISGHTALYWYRQSLGQGLEFLIYFQGNSAPDKSGLPSDRFSAERTGGSVSTLTIQRTQQEDSAVYLCASSTFRGTEAFFGQGTRLTVV.

This chain connects TRBV27 to TRBJ2-5, with a possible D match to TRBD2 (5 bases). The CDR3 sequence is 19 residues long. CDR1 and CDR2 (germline): MNHEY, SMNVEV (reference sequence). Deletions cut 2 bases from V and 4 bases from J, with 26 bases between. For the CDR3, the DNA is TGTGCCAGCAGTTTAGGGCTCATAGGTCCGGGAATGGTGTTAGAGACCCAGTACTTC. It encodes CASSLGLIGPGMVLETQYF.

CDR3 amino acids: CASSSGLAGLFDNEQFF. The CDR3 DNA follows: TGTGCCAGCAGCTCGGGACTAGCGGGATTATTTGACAATGAGCAGTTCTTC. The V and J genes are TRBV5-4 and TRBJ2-1; the match to TRBD2 covers 13 bases. Germline V lookup: CDR1 SGHNT, CDR2 YYREEE (reference sequence). The CDR3 length is 17 residues. Losses at the gene ends were 3 bases for V and 5 bases for J; bases not matched to a gene: 8.

The chain employs TRBV6-1 and TRBJ2-5; D is unclear. This CDR3 comprises 13 residues. The V end was cut by 8 bases, the J end by 0 bases, with 10 bases between. Germline CDR1 reads MNHNS; CDR2 reads SASEGT. CDR3 coding DNA: TGTGCCAGCTACGGGCGGAACCAAGAGACCCAGTACTTC. Its protein product is CASYGRNQETQYF.

The chain carries TRBV5-1 and TRBJ2-1; maybe TRBD1 (6 bases). The CDR3 is made up of 14 amino acids. Germline V CDR1 and CDR2: SGHRS, YFSETQ. Trimming removed 4 bases at V and 7 bases at J, with 15 bases between. CDR3 nucleotide sequence: TGCGCCAGCAGCAGTCTGCAGGGGTCGAATGAGCAGTTCTTC. Residues: CASSSLQGSNEQFF.

The J gene is TRBJ1-1, the V gene TRBV7-6, with D unresolved. The CDR3 runs to 12 residues. Trimming stripped 5 bases from V and 5 bases from J, with 9 bases between. Per the germline V gene, CDR1 is SGHVS and CDR2 is FNYEAQ. DNA for the CDR3: TGTGCCAGCAGCACATCGGGTACTGAAGCTTTCTTT. Residues: CASSTSGTEAFF.

The chain joins TRBV18 to TRBJ1-1; 8 positions match TRBD1. Germline V gene sequence: CDR1 KGHSH, CDR2 LQKENI. The CDR3 extends over 15 amino acids. The V gene end was trimmed by 4 bases and the J gene end by 4 bases; junction bases not matched to a gene: 8. CDR3 DNA: TGTGCCAGCTCACTTGGACAGGGAGGTGGCACTGAAGCTTTCTTT. Translating gives CASSLGQGGGTEAFF.

V is TRBV18 and J is TRBJ2-3; D remains unclear. CDR1 is KGHSH, CDR2 LQKENI, per germline. The ends were cut back, 3 bases at V and 6 bases at J, with 10 bases in the middle. The length of the CDR3 is 13 residues. CDR3 loop: CASSPPVWDTQYF. The CDR3 DNA reads TGTGCCAGCTCACCGCCCGTGTGGGATACGCAGTATTTT.

J is TRBJ2-1 and V is TRBV5-4; a possible D gene is TRBD2 (6 bases). Trimming removed 4 bases from V and 0 bases from J, with 20 bases in between. The CDR3 covers 18 residues. Germline V gene lookup returns CDR1 SGHNT and CDR2 YYREEE (reference sequence). This CDR3 reads CASSPLVGSGRSYNEQFF. The CDR3 nucleotides are TGTGCCAGCAGCCCATTGGTCGGTAGCGGTCGCTCCTACAATGAGCAGTTCTTC.

This clone has just one count. V gene TRBV25-1 combines with J gene TRBJ2-5; D gene unclear. CDR3 length: 18 amino acids. Trimming pared 0 bases from V and 5 bases from J, leaving 22 bases between. Looked up from germline, CDR1 is MGHDK and CDR2 is SYGVNS. The CDR3 region is CASSEYSGEASLTETQYF. In nucleotides, the CDR3 is TGTGCCAGCAGTGAATATAGTGGCGAGGCCAGTCTAACCGAGACCCAGTACTTC.

The chain links TRBV5-1 to TRBJ2-5; D unclear. The CDR3 is 13 amino acids. Germline CDR1 is SGHRS and CDR2 is YFSETQ. V lost 6 bases and J 1 base, leaving 10 bases between the germline ends. The CDR3 spells CASTSQGQETQYF. CDR3 nucleotide sequence: TGCGCCAGCACGAGTCAAGGCCAAGAGACCCAGTACTTC. Full variable domain (remainder filled in from reference TRBV5-1 and TRBJ2-5): KAGVTQTPRYLIKTRGQQVTLSCSPISGHRSVSWYQQTPGQGLQFLFEYFSETQRNKGNFPGRFSGRQFSNSRSEMNVSTLELGDSALYLCASTSQGQETQYFGPGTRLLVL.

The rearrangement links TRBV5-1 to TRBJ2-1; 7 bases align to TRBD1. The V gene end was trimmed by 4 bases and the J gene end by 7 bases; junction bases not matched to a gene: 5. The CDR3 contains 13 residues. Germline CDR1 is SGHRS and CDR2 is YFSETQ. CDR3 sequence reads: CASSALQGNEQFF. CDR3 DNA sequence: TGCGCCAGCAGCGCACTACAGGGGAATGAGCAGTTCTTC.

This chain uses TRBV28 with TRBJ2-7; D not resolved. Germline CDR1 and CDR2: MDHEN and SYDVKM. The CDR3 is 15 residues long. Trimming stripped 6 bases from V and 0 bases from J, with 15 bases between. The CDR3 here is CASSTRGLSSYEQYF. CDR3 sequence (DNA): TGTGCCAGCAGCACGAGAGGCCTGAGCTCCTACGAGCAGTACTTC.

This chain connects TRBV27 to TRBJ2-1; TRBD2 matches at 12 bases. CDR3 length: 16 amino acids. CDR1 and CDR2 from the germline V gene are MNHEY and SMNVEV (reference sequence). V lost 5 bases to trimming and J lost 6 bases; unmatched junction nucleotides: 8. The CDR3 protein is CASSLKGLAGPNEQFF. The CDR3 nucleotides read TGTGCCAGCAGTCTAAAAGGACTAGCGGGGCCCAATGAGCAGTTCTTC.

Remarks on this clone: At the DNA level, this CDR3 is encoded by other sequences in the same sample as well. The chain employs TRBV28 and TRBJ2-7, with D possibly being TRBD1 or TRBD2 (6 bases each). V lost 6 bases to trimming and J lost 3 bases, with 9 bases between them. The V gene's germline CDR1 is MDHEN and CDR2 SYDVKM. There are 12 residues in the CDR3. The CDR3 nucleotides are TGTGCCAGCAGAGAGGGGGGCTACGAGCAGTACTTC. It encodes CASREGGYEQYF.

The chain links TRBV11-2 to TRBJ2-3; 7 nucleotides agree with TRBD2. There are 16 residues in the CDR3. V was pared by 1 base and J by 4 bases, with 8 bases of the junction left unmatched. Germline V gene sequence: CDR1 SGHAT, CDR2 FQNNGV. CDR3 amino acids: CASSLVGGIGSDTQYF. For the CDR3, the DNA is TGTGCCAGCAGCTTAGTGGGGGGGATCGGGTCAGATACGCAGTATTTT.

This chain joins TRBV7-8 and TRBJ2-3; D may be TRBD1 or TRBD2 (5 bases each). V shed 7 bases and J shed 2 bases, with 19 bases lying between them. This CDR3 is 16 amino acids long. In germline, CDR1 is SGHVS, CDR2 FQNEAQ. DNA for the CDR3: TGTGCCAGCATGACAGCCGGGGTGACCTACACAGATACGCAGTATTTT. Translating it yields CASMTAGVTYTDTQYF.

The chain uses TRBV15 and TRBJ2-1, with D tentatively TRBD1 or TRBD2 (5 bases each). Germline assignment: CDR1 LNHNV and CDR2 YYDKDF (reference sequence). The CDR3 extends over 16 amino acids. The V end lost 5 bases, the J end lost 0 bases, and 14 bases lay between the germline ends. The CDR3 here is CATSPGPPLSYNEQFF. DNA of the CDR3: TGTGCCACCAGCCCGGGGCCCCCCCTCTCCTACAATGAGCAGTTCTTC.

This clone was found once. The V gene is TRBV15, the J gene TRBJ1-1; D is unclear. The germline gives CDR1 LNHNV, CDR2 YYDKDF (reference sequence). The V and J ends lost 0 bases and 1 base respectively, with 12 bases between them. The CDR3 has 16 residues. The CDR3 coding sequence is TGTGCCACCAGCAGAGATCCACTGACAACGAACACTGAAGCTTTCTTT. Translating it yields CATSRDPLTTNTEAFF.

This sequence joins TRBV5-1 and TRBJ1-1; tentative D call: TRBD1 (5 bases). Between the trimmed V and J ends, which lost 0 bases and 2 bases, there was a span of 11 bases. Germline loops: CDR1 SGHRS, CDR2 YFSETQ. The CDR3 loop spans 15 amino acids. CDR3 in amino acids: CASSLEWGRNTEAFF. The CDR3 coding sequence is TGCGCCAGCAGCTTGGAATGGGGCAGAAACACTGAAGCTTTCTTT.

J is TRBJ1-1 and V is TRBV5-1; 11 bases line up with TRBD1. The CDR3 is 16 residues long. Germline CDR1 is SGHRS and CDR2 is YFSETQ. V trimming: 6 bases; J trimming: 0 bases; junction bases outside the gene matches: 7. The CDR3 sequence is CASNLGQGAMNTEAFF. Here the CDR3 DNA reads TGCGCCAGCAACCTTGGACAGGGGGCGATGAACACTGAAGCTTTCTTT.

This clone showed up just once. This chain joins TRBV19 and TRBJ2-2, with 10 positions matching TRBD2. CDR1 LNHDA and CDR2 SQIVND come from the germline V gene (reference sequence). Trimming at V came to 5 bases and at J to 3 bases, leaving 6 bases not matched to a gene. The CDR3 is 16 residues long. CDR3 coding DNA: TGTGCCAGTAGTGCCTTAGCGGGAGGTTACACCGGGGAGCTGTTTTTT. Its protein product is CASSALAGGYTGELFF. The full variable domain, in which reference TRBV19 and TRBJ2-2 provide the parts outside the CDR3, is DGGITQSPKYLFRKEGQNVTLSCEQNLNHDAMYWYRQDPGQGLRLIYYSQIVNDFQKGDIAEGYSVSREKKESFPLTVTSAQKNPTAFYLCASSALAGGYTGELFFGEGSRLTVL.

The rearrangement joins TRBV7-2 to TRBJ2-1; 8 bases are a match to TRBD2. The V and J ends lost 4 bases and 2 bases, in that order; junction bases with no gene match: 4. The CDR3 has 15 residues. Germline V lookup: CDR1 SGHTA, CDR2 FQGNSA. CDR3 protein: CASSSTSGTYNEQFF. CDR3 sequence (DNA): TGTGCCAGCAGCTCCACTAGCGGAACCTACAATGAGCAGTTCTTC.